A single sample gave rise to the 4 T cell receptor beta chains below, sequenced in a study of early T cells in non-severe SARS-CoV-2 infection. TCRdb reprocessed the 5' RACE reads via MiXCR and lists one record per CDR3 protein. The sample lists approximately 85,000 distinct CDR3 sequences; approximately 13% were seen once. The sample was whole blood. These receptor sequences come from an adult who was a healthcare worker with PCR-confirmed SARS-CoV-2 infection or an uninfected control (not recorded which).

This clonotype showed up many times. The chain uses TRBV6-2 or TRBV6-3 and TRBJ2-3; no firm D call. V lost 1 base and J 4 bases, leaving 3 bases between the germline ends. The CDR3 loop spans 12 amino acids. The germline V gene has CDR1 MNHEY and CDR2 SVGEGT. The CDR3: CASSYWADTQYF. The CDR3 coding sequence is TGTGCCAGCAGTTACTGGGCAGATACGCAGTATTTT.

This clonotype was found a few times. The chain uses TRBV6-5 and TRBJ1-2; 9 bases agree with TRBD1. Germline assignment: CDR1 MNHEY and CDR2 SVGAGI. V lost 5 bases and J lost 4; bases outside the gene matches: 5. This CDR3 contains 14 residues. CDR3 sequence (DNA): TGTGCCAGCAGTCGGGACAGGGCCCTCTATGGCTACACCTTC. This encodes CASSRDRALYGYTF.

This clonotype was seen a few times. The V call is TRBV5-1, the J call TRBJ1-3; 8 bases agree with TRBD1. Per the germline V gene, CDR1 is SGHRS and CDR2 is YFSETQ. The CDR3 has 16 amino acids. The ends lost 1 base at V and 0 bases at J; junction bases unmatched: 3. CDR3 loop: CASSLQTGGSGNTIYF. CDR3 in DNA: TGCGCCAGCAGCTTGCAAACAGGGGGCTCTGGAAACACCATATATTTT.

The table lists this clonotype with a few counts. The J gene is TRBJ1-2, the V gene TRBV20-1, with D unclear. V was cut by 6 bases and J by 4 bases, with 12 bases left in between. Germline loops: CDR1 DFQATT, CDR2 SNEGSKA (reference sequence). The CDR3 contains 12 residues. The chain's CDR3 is CSAPRLIYGYTF. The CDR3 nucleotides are TGCAGTGCACCCCGACTCATCTATGGCTACACCTTC.